This T cell receptor beta chain was profiled in a study of blood T cell repertoires in COVID-19. Whole-study context: Researchers got acute and convalescent COVID-19 samples from the United States, Italy and Spain.

The authors' processing: Amplification from reference gene primers served as the basis for estimated nucleated cell counts. Repertoires were generated with immunoSEQ multiplex PCR, while TCRdb's copy carries only in-frame clones and drops some. V, J and clone size were drawn from that table, and D and trimming were deduced from the DNA. This sample has about 97,000 clones; around 87% occur once, and the top ten carry about 20%. The CDR3 has 15 residues. Germline lookup yields CDR1 MDHEN and CDR2 SYDVKM. J gave up 2 bases and V 6 bases, and 10 bases lay outside the gene matches. This receptor was taken from a human donor in a cohort sampled during active COVID-19. The sequenced sample consisted of peripheral blood. The chain recombines TRBV28 with TRBJ2-7; 7 nucleotides match TRBD1. DNA of the CDR3: TGTGCCAGCAGGTCACCGGGACAGCACCCCTACGAGCAGTACTTC. Residues: CASRSPGQHPYEQYF.